This record looks at one T cell receptor (beta chain) sequence and its context. Recruits, aged roughly 18 to 95 years, lived in 24 US areas. Recovered Cohort 3 donors showed two negative PCRs, clearance, or symptom resolution. Under the authors' procedure: Scientists estimated how many nucleated cells there were by amplifying reference gene primers. Clones were read by immunoSEQ multiplex PCR, and TCRdb kept only the in-frame ones, dropping some. V, J and clone size were drawn from that table, and D and trimming were deduced from the DNA. This table holds under 200,000 clones, 88% found once. This specimen belongs to a study of blood T cell repertoires in COVID-19. Study as a whole: The cDNA or gDNA used as material had been derived from T cells, B-cell-depleted T cells, or PBMCs.

The CDR3 sequence is 15 residues long. The germline CDR1 and CDR2 sequences are MNHEY and SVGAGI. Trimming took off 4 bases at V and 2 bases at J, with 13 bases between the two ends. This receptor was taken from a woman in her forties or fifties who had recovered from COVID-19. The sequencing sample was made of PBMCs or T cells enriched from blood (not recorded which). The gene calls are TRBV6-5 and TRBJ2-3, with D possibly TRBD2 on 5 matching bases. CDR3 DNA sequence: TGTGCCAGCAGTTCCTTAGCGTCCCCCACAGATACGCAGTATTTT. Amino acids: CASSSLASPTDTQYF.